Shown below are 21 T cell receptor beta chains from a single sample sequenced in a study of T cell repertoires in cytomegalovirus infection. One entry per CDR3 protein results from TCRdb running MiXCR on the reads. The sample has around 300,000 distinct CDR3 sequences; more than 8% are singletons. The sequencing sample was made of PBMCs. These receptors were taken from a human donor in good health (CMV status not recorded). Some clones in this sample may be carry-over from other donors' samples.

This clonotype appeared a few times. The genes are TRBV15 and TRBJ2-2; 8 bases agree with TRBD1. After removal of 1 base from V and 2 bases from J, the junction contained 9 bases not matched to a gene. CDR3 size: 18 residues. Germline CDR1 reads LNHNV; CDR2 reads YYDKDF (reference sequence). The CDR3 protein is CATSRAGPGQANTGELFF. CDR3 bases: TGTGCCACCAGCAGAGCCGGGCCGGGACAGGCAAACACCGGGGAGCTGTTTTTT.

The rearrangement links TRBV7-2 to TRBJ2-3, with D possibly being TRBD2 (7 bases). V shed 6 bases and J shed 2 bases, with 15 bases lying between them. Germline CDR1 reads SGHTA; CDR2 reads FQGNSA. The CDR3 length is 15 residues. CDR3 sequence reads: CASRLGGAHTDTQYF. DNA of the CDR3: TGTGCCAGCAGGCTGGGGGGGGCCCACACAGATACGCAGTATTTT.

V gene TRBV6-2 or TRBV6-3 combines with J gene TRBJ1-5; D is ambiguous. CDR3 length: 12 amino acids. Germline lookup yields CDR1 MNHEY and CDR2 SVGEGT. The V end was cut by 0 bases, the J end by 11 bases, with 8 bases between. The DNA of the CDR3 is TGTGCCAGCAGTTACTCTGGGGTGGCCCAGCATTTT. This sequence encodes CASSYSGVAQHF.

V and J are TRBV20-1 and TRBJ2-4, with D possibly TRBD1 on 5 matching bases. The germline gives CDR1 DFQATT, CDR2 SNEGSKA (reference sequence). The germline V and J ends were trimmed by 6 bases and 8 bases, with 17 bases remaining between them. The length of the CDR3 is 13 residues. CDR3 in DNA: TGCAGTGCACCTGACAGCGCCCCTGACATTCAGTACTTC. The encoded protein is CSAPDSAPDIQYF.

In its sample, this clonotype was seen many times. This chain links TRBV27 with TRBJ1-4; 7 nucleotides match TRBD1. The junction had 5 bases not matched to a gene; V was cut back by 6 bases and J by 4 bases. Germline V lookup: CDR1 MNHEY, CDR2 SMNVEV (reference sequence). The CDR3 covers 14 residues. The CDR3: CASSADRNNEKLFF. The CDR3 DNA reads TGTGCCAGCAGCGCGGACAGGAATAATGAAAAACTGTTTTTT.

This clonotype was detected a few times. J is TRBJ2-2 and V is TRBV2, with 11 bases aligning to TRBD2. V lost 4 bases to trimming and J lost 6 bases; unmatched junction nucleotides: 4. Germline CDR1 SNHLY, CDR2 FYNNEI. The CDR3 runs 15 residues. The CDR3 DNA reads TGTGCCAGCAGTGGTCTAGCGGGGGGCCCCGGGGAGCTGTTTTTT. It yields the protein CASSGLAGGPGELFF.

This sequence joins TRBV18 and TRBJ2-7, with TRBD2 matching over 7 bases. The CDR3 contains 15 residues. CDR1 is KGHSH, CDR2 LQKENI, per germline. Germline trimming cut 3 bases from V and 6 bases from J; bases unmatched to any gene: 11. The CDR3 DNA sequence: TGTGCCAGCTCACCTGCGCTAGCGGCCACTGGCGAGCAGTACTTC. Translating it yields CASSPALAATGEQYF.

This clonotype turned up a few times. This chain connects TRBV7-2 to TRBJ1-2; TRBD1 is a possible D gene (5 bases). The V gene's germline CDR1 is SGHTA and CDR2 FQGNSA. The CDR3 is 14 residues long. The V end lost 2 bases, the J end lost 5 bases, and 12 bases lay between the germline ends. For the CDR3, the DNA is TGTGCCAGCAGCTTAAAGCGGCAGGGTTATGGCTACACCTTC. Protein: CASSLKRQGYGYTF.

This clonotype was detected only a few times. The rearrangement joins TRBV5-5 to TRBJ2-4; D is unclear. V dropped 3 bases and J dropped 0 bases, with 4 bases sitting between them. The CDR3 spans 13 residues. The germline V gene has CDR1 SGHKS and CDR2 YYEKEE (reference sequence). The CDR3 reads CASSYLAKNIQYF. Written as DNA, the CDR3 is TGTGCCAGCAGCTACCTAGCCAAAAACATTCAGTACTTC.

In its sample, this clonotype is medium-sized. This chain links TRBV7-8 with TRBJ2-5; D ambiguous. The CDR3 spans 14 residues. Per germline, CDR1 SGHVS and CDR2 FQNEAQ. V lost 2 bases and J lost 1, with 8 bases in between. The CDR3 DNA follows: TGTGCCAGCAGCTTAAGGGTACCCCAAGAGACCCAGTACTTC. Residues: CASSLRVPQETQYF.

The table lists this clonotype with a few counts. V gene TRBV7-3 combines with J gene TRBJ1-1; D possibly corresponds to TRBD1 (5 bases). Germline loops: CDR1 SGHTA, CDR2 FQGTGA. The CDR3 extends over 15 amino acids. V lost 3 bases to trimming and J lost 3 bases, with 14 bases between them. The CDR3 sequence is CASSLTPGRDTEAFF. The CDR3, as DNA: TGTGCCAGCAGCTTGACGCCAGGGCGAGACACTGAAGCTTTCTTT.

This clonotype appeared a few times. The chain combines TRBV6-2 or TRBV6-3 with TRBJ1-1; 8 nucleotides agree with TRBD1. CDR3 size: 13 residues. Trimming took 6 bases from V and 4 from J; bases not matched to a gene: 4. CDR1 and CDR2 from the germline V gene are MNHEY and SVGEGT. CDR3 loop: CASRITGGTEAFF. The CDR3 DNA sequence: TGTGCCAGCAGGATTACAGGGGGCACTGAAGCTTTCTTT.

This clonotype was counted between two and nine times. The V and J genes are TRBV12-3 or TRBV12-4 and TRBJ2-5, with TRBD1 identical over 7 bases. This CDR3 contains 14 residues. Trimming cost V 7 bases and J 2 bases; bases outside gene matches: 7. In DNA form, the CDR3 reads TGTGCCAGCACCCACAGGGGCGGACAAGAGACCCAGTACTTC. Translating it yields CASTHRGGQETQYF.

As for this clonotype: This may be a read error: a much more frequent sequence differs by one nucleotide. The rearrangement joins TRBV4-3 to TRBJ2-4; D is perhaps TRBD2 (7 bases). The germline V gene has CDR1 LGHNA and CDR2 YSLEER. The CDR3 runs 19 residues. Trimming removed 4 bases at V and 8 bases at J, with 30 bases between. In DNA form, the CDR3 reads TGCGCCAGCAGCCCTCACGGAGGAGACGGGGGGCTCCCAAGGGACATTCAGTACTTC. Translated: CASSPHGGDGGLPRDIQYF.

A few counts support this clonotype. J is TRBJ1-1 and V is TRBV10-3; maybe TRBD1 (6 bases). Germline loops: CDR1 ENHRY, CDR2 SYGVKD. The V gene lost 2 bases and the J gene lost 8 bases, with 9 bases spanning the gap. The CDR3 loop spans 12 amino acids. The CDR3 coding sequence is TGTGCCATCAGTGAGAGGACAGAAGAAGCTTTCTTT. Protein sequence: CAISERTEEAFF.

This clonotype showed up just a few times. This chain uses TRBV28 with TRBJ2-3; TRBD2 matches 10 bases. The CDR3 runs to 17 residues. CDR1 is MDHEN, CDR2 SYDVKM, per germline. V lost 5 bases, J lost 2 bases, and 10 bases stayed unmatched. In DNA form, the CDR3 reads TGTGCCAGCAGTATTACGGGTAGCGGGGGGTCCACAGATACGCAGTATTTT. This gives the protein CASSITGSGGSTDTQYF.

This clonotype was detected ten times or more. The chain carries TRBV11-3 and TRBJ2-7; 8 positions match TRBD1. After removal of 1 base from V and 4 bases from J, the junction contained 9 bases not matched to a gene. There are 16 residues in the CDR3. Germline V gene sequence: CDR1 SGHNT, CDR2 YENEEA. The CDR3 DNA sequence: TGTGCCAGCAGCTTAGGATCCGGGACAGGTGATTACGAGCAGTACTTC. This sequence encodes CASSLGSGTGDYEQYF. Based on the CDR3 plus reference TRBV11-3 and TRBJ2-7, the full variable domain is EAGVVQSPRYKIIEKKQPVAFWCNPISGHNTLYWYLQNLGQGPELLIRYENEEAVDDSQLPKDRFSAERLKGVDSTLKIQPAELGDSAVYLCASSLGSGTGDYEQYFGPGTRLTVT.

This clonotype was seen repeatedly, ten times or more. The J gene is TRBJ1-3, the V gene TRBV20-1, with 8 bases that match TRBD1. The CDR3 runs 14 residues. Germline CDR1 and CDR2: DFQATT and SNEGSKA (reference sequence). The V gene end was trimmed by 6 bases and the J gene end by 4 bases; junction bases not matched to a gene: 8. The DNA for the CDR3 is TGCAGTGCCCCAGGACAGGGAGAAGGAAACACCATATATTTT. It translates to CSAPGQGEGNTIYF.

At least ten counts were recorded for this clonotype. This chain connects TRBV4-3 to TRBJ2-1; 8 bases align to TRBD2. In germline, CDR1 is LGHNA, CDR2 YSLEER. Germline trimming cut 1 base from V and 5 bases from J; bases unmatched to any gene: 1. The CDR3 covers 14 residues. In DNA form, the CDR3 reads TGCGCCAGCAGCCAAGGGACTAGCAACAATGAGCAGTTCTTC. Its translation is CASSQGTSNNEQFF.

This clonotype was picked up many times. V gene TRBV7-2 combines with J gene TRBJ1-1; D unresolved. V lost 1 base to trimming and J lost 12 bases, with 15 bases between them. Looked up from germline, CDR1 is SGHTA and CDR2 is FQGNSA. The CDR3 covers 13 residues. Written as DNA, the CDR3 is TGTGCCAGCAGCTTAGTTCTGGTGGGAGGTCCTTTCTTT. This gives the protein CASSLVLVGGPFF.

The rearrangement joins TRBV3-1 to TRBJ1-1; a possible D gene is TRBD1 (6 bases). This CDR3 is 16 amino acids long. Trimming left V 7 bases short and J 3 bases short, with 21 bases between. Germline CDR1 LGHDT, CDR2 YNNKEL (reference sequence). CDR3 sequence (DNA): TGTGCCAGCACCCTGGGGGCAGTAGGTTCCCACACTGAAGCTTTCTTT. Encoded protein: CASTLGAVGSHTEAFF.